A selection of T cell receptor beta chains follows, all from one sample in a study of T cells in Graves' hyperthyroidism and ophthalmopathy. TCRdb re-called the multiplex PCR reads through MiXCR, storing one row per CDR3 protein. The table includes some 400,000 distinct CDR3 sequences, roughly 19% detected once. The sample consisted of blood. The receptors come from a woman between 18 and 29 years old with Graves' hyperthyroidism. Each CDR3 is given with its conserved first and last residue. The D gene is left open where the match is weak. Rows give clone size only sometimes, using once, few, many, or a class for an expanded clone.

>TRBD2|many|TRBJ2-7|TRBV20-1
TGCAGTGCTAGTTCCGCTAGCGGGGGAACCTACGAGCAGTACTTC
CSASSASGGTYEQYF
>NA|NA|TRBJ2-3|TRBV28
TGTGCCAGCATTGCCAGCGGAAGCACAGATACGCAGTATTTT
CASIASGSTDTQYF
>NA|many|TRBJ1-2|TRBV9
TGTGCCAGTGGTCTCGGGGGAGGGTACTATGGCTACACCTTC
CASGLGGGYYGYTF
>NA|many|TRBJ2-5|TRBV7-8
TGTGCCAGCAGCTTACAATGGGGGCGAGAGACCCAGTACTTC
CASSLQWGRETQYF
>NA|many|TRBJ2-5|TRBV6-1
TGTGCCAGCAGTGAAGCTGGAGGCCCCCTGAAGACCCAGTACTTC
CASSEAGGPLKTQYF
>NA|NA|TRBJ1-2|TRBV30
TGTGCCTGGAGTGGCCCCAGGGCGGGCGGCTACACCTTC
CAWSGPRAGGYTF
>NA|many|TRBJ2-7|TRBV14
TGTGCCAGCAGCCAAGGGGATCGGATCCCCTACGAGCAGTACTTC
CASSQGDRIPYEQYF
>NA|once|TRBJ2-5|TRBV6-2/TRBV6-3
TGTGCCAGCAGTATTACCGGGCAGACCCAGTACTTC
CASSITGQTQYF
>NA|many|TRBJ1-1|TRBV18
TGCGCCAGCAGCCCCGACACTGAAGCTTTCTTT
CASSPDTEAFF
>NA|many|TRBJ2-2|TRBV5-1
TGCGCCAGCAGCTTGGATGGCAGGAGCAACACCGGGGAGCTGTTTTTT
CASSLDGRSNTGELFF
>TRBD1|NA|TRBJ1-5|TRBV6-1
TGTGCCAGCAGTGGACCAGGGGGCGCGGATCAGCCCCAGCATTTT
CASSGPGGADQPQHF
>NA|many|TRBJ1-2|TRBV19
TGTGCCAGTAGTATAGATCGTACGACGAACTATGGCTACACCTTC
CASSIDRTTNYGYTF
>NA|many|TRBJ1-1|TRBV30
TGTGCCTGGAATATAAACACTGAAGCTTTCTTT
CAWNINTEAFF
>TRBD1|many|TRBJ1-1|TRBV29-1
TGCAGCGTTTGGCAGGGGGCTACTGAAGCTTTCTTT
CSVWQGATEAFF
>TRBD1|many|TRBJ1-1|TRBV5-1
TGCGCCAGCAGCCTCTGGACAGGGGAAGAGGCGGCTTTCTTT
CASSLWTGEEAAFF
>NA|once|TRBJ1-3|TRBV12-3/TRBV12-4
TGTGCCAGCAGCCACTTTAATACTGGAAACACCATATATTTT
CASSHFNTGNTIYF
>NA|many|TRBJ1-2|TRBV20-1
TGCAGTGCTAGAGAAGGGATACTCACCCCTTCTAACTATGGCTACACCTTC
CSAREGILTPSNYGYTF
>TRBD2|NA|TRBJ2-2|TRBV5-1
TGCGCCAGCACCTCCTACGGGGGGACGAACACCGGGGAGCTGTTTTTT
CASTSYGGTNTGELFF
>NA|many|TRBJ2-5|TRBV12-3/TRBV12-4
TGTGCCAGCAGTTTAACACAAGCGGACGAGACCCAGTACTTC
CASSLTQADETQYF
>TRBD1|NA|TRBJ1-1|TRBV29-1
TGCAGCGTTGACAGGGACAGGGCCACTGAAGCTTGCTTT
CSVDRDRATEACF
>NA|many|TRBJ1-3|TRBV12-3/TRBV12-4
TGTGCCAGCAGTTTAATCGCAGGGGCTGGAAACACCATATATTTT
CASSLIAGAGNTIYF
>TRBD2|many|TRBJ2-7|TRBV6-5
TGTGCCAGCAGTTCCCGGGGGGGAAGCTCCTACGAGCAGTACTTC
CASSSRGGSSYEQYF
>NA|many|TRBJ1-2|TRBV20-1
TGCAGTGCTAGAGACTCCTATGCGAATAGCTACACCTTC
CSARDSYANSYTF
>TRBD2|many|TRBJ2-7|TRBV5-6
TGTGCCAGTAACAAGCGGGGGCGGCCTAACTACGAGCAGTACTTC
CASNKRGRPNYEQYF
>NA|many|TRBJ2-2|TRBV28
TGTGCCAGCAGAGTGGGGGTAAACACCGGGGAGCTGTTTTTT
CASRVGVNTGELFF
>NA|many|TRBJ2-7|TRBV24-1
TGTGCCACCGGTGACGGATCCCGGAAACCCTACGAGCAGTACTTC
CATGDGSRKPYEQYF
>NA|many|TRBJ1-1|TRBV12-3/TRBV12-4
TGTGCCAGCACCCCGGGACACCCGAACACTGAAGCTTTCTTT
CASTPGHPNTEAFF
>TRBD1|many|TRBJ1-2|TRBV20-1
TGCAGTGCTGGGGCCGGACAGGCTAACTATGGCTACACCTTC
CSAGAGQANYGYTF
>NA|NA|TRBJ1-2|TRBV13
TGTGCCAGCAGCTTAGGGGGCCTCTATGGCTACACCTTC
CASSLGGLYGYTF
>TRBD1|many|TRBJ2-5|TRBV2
TGTGCCAGCACCGAGGAGCCGGGGACAGAGTACTTC
CASTEEPGTEYF
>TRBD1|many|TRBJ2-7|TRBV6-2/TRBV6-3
TGTGCCAGCAGTTACCGGGACAGGGCCGAGCAGTACTTC
CASSYRDRAEQYF
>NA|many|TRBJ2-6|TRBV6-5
TGTGCCAGCAGTTACTCGCGGGGACGTTTCGGGGCCAACGTCCTGACTTTC
CASSYSRGRFGANVLTF
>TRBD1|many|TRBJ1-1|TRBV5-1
TGCGCCAGCAGCTTAGTTGGACAGGGGAGCGCCTCGAACACTGAAGCTTTCTTT
CASSLVGQGSASNTEAFF
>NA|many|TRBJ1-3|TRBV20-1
TGCAGTGCCTGGGACCTCTCTGGAAACACCATATATTTT
CSAWDLSGNTIYF
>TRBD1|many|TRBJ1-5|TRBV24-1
TGTGCCACCAGTGATCGACCTTCTCGGACAGGGCTGGGTCAGCCCCAGCATTTT
CATSDRPSRTGLGQPQHF
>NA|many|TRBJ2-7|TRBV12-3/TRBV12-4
TGTGCCAGCACCCTGAGAGAGTCCTACGAGCAGTACTTC
CASTLRESYEQYF
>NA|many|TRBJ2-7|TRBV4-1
TGCGTCAGCAGCCGAGACACCGGGACGCGGGCCTACGAGCAGTACTTC
CVSSRDTGTRAYEQYF
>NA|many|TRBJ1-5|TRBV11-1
TGTGCCAGCAGCCCCTCGGGCCGGGGCGTGGCCCAGCATTTT
CASSPSGRGVAQHF
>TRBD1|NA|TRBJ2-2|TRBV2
TGTGCCAGCAGTGAGTCGCGGGACAGGGAGGGTCCTAACACCGGGGAGCTGTTTTTT
CASSESRDREGPNTGELFF
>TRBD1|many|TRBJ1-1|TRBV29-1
TGCAGCGTTGCGACAGGGAGGGGTGAAGCTTTCTTT
CSVATGRGEAFF
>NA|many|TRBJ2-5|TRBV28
TGTGCCAGCAGTTTTGACAGGAGACAAGAGACCCAGTACTTC
CASSFDRRQETQYF
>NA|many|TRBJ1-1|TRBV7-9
TGTGCCAGCAGACGGAATATGAACACTGAAGCTTTCTTT
CASRRNMNTEAFF
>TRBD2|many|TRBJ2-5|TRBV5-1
TGCGCCAGCAGCGCCGGGACTAGCGGGAGCCAAGAGACCCAGTACTTC
CASSAGTSGSQETQYF
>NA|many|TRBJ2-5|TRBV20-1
TGCAGTGCTAGAGGGCCCACTCGGAATCGAGAGACCCAGTACTTC
CSARGPTRNRETQYF
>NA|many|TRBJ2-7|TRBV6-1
TGTGCCAGCAGCCAGTCAGGGGCTTGGGAGCAGTACTTC
CASSQSGAWEQYF
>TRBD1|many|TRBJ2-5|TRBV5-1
TGCGCCAGCAGCCTAGACAGGGGGCGCGGGGAGACCCAGTACTTC
CASSLDRGRGETQYF
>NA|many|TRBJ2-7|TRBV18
TGTGCCAGCTCAAGAGGGGGGATCGAGCAGTACTTC
CASSRGGIEQYF
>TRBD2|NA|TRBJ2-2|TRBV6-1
TGTGCCAGCAGTCAACTAGCGGGAGGCAACACCGGGGAGCTGTTTTTT
CASSQLAGGNTGELFF